The entry below describes one T cell receptor (beta chain). Its antigen is as yet unknown. The data derive from a study of graft-versus-host responses after intestinal transplantation. At the level of the study: Each recipient received anti-thymocyte globulin induction, then tacrolimus and steroids for about 3 years.

Assay: immunoSEQ multiplex PCR; the TCRdb copy retains only in-frame clones and omits some. The sample carries around 120,000 clones, 90% to 95% recorded once. CDR1 and CDR2 (germline): GTSNPN, SVGIG (reference sequence). Trimming removed 2 bases at V and 3 bases at J, with 17 bases between. The CDR3 runs to 15 residues. Whole-study findings and limits: Early HvG declines after transplant were associated with peak circulating GvH clone levels. Elevated graft-versus-host to host-versus-graft clonal ratios in allografts were recorded for patients with graft-donor T cell macrochimerism.

Material: unstimulated CD4+ T cells sorted from spleen or lymph node cells, obtained before intestinal transplant. The sequence came from a human donor who received an intestinal transplant. This chain links TRBV30 with TRBJ2-7; possibly TRBD1 for D (5 bases). The CDR3 sequence: CAWSSPGKGNYEQYF. CDR3 bases: TGTGCCTGGAGTTCTCCAGGGAAAGGTAACTACGAGCAGTACTTC.